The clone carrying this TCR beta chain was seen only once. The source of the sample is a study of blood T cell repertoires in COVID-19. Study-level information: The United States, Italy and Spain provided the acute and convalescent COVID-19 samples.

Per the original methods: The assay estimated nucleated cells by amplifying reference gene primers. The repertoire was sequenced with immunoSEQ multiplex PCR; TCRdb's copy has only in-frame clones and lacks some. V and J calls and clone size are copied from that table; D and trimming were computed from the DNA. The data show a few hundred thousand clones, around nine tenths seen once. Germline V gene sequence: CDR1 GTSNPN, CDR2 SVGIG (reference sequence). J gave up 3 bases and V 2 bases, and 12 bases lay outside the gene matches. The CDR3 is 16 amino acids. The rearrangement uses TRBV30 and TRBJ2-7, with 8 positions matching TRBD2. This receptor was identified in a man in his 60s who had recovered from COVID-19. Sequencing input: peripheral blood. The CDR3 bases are TGTGCCTGGAGTTTACCGCCGGGCAGCGGGAGCTACGAGCAGTACTTC. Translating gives CAWSLPPGSGSYEQYF.